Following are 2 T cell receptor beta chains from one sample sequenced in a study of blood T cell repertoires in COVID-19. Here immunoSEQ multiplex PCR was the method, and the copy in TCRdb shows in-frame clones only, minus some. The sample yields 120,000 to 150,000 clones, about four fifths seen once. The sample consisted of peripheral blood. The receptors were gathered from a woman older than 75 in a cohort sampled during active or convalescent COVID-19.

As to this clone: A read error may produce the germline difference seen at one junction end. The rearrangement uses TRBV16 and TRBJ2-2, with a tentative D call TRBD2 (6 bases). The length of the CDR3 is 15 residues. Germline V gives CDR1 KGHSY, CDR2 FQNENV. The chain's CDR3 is CASSPSSLHTGGLFF. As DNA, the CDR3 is TGTGCCAGCAGCCCCTCAAGTCTCCACACCGGGGGGCTGTTTTTT. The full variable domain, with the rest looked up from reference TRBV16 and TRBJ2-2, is GEEVAQTPKHLVRGEGQKAKLYCAPIKGHSYVFWYQQVLKNEFKFLISFQNENVFDETGMPKERFSAKCLPNSPCSLEIQATKLEDSAVYFCASSPSSLHTGGLFFGEGSRLTVL.

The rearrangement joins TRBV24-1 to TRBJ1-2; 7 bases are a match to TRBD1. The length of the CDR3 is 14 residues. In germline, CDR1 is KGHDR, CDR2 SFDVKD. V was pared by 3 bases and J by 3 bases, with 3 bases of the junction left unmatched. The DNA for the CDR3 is TGTGCCACCAGTGATCCCAGGGGGGACTATGGCTACACCTTC. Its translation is CATSDPRGDYGYTF.